One sample yielded the 10 T cell receptor beta chains listed below, sequenced in a study of blood T cell repertoires in COVID-19. Sequencing used immunoSEQ multiplex PCR; TCRdb keeps in-frame clones, though not all of them. This table has fewer than 200,000 clones, around 83% appearing once. The sample comprised peripheral blood. The receptor set was obtained from a woman between 65 and 79 years old with COVID-19, enrolled during active disease.

The V and J genes are TRBV6-2 or TRBV6-3 and TRBJ2-6; 9 nucleotides agree with TRBD1. The CDR3 has 18 residues. Germline CDR1 reads MNHEY; CDR2 reads SVGEGT. V was pared by 2 bases and J by 0 bases, with 5 bases of the junction left unmatched. For the CDR3, the DNA is TGTGCCAGCAGTTACCCGGGACAGGGACACTCTGGGGCCAACGTCCTGACTTTC. Amino acid sequence: CASSYPGQGHSGANVLTF.

The J gene is TRBJ2-1, the V gene TRBV7-2, with 7 bases identical to TRBD2. Per the germline V gene, CDR1 is SGHTA and CDR2 is FQGNSA. V lost 8 bases and J lost 9; bases outside the gene matches: 13. This CDR3 is built from 14 residues. The DNA of the CDR3 is TGTGCCAGCCGGTATAACTGGGACTATGGTGAGCAGTTCTTC. As protein: CASRYNWDYGEQFF. Variable domain in full (rest from reference TRBV7-2 and TRBJ2-1): GAGVSQSPSNKVTEKGKDVELRCDPISGHTALYWYRQSLGQGLEFLIYFQGNSAPDKSGLPSDRFSAERTGGSVSTLTIQRTQQEDSAVYLCASRYNWDYGEQFFGPGTRLTVL.

The chain couples TRBV19 to TRBJ2-1; TRBD2 matches 11 bases. This CDR3 is built from 15 residues. Germline loops: CDR1 LNHDA, CDR2 SQIVND (reference sequence). Trimming cost V 6 bases and J 5 bases; bases outside gene matches: 6. The CDR3 sequence is CASRQRLAGNNEQFF. In nucleotides, the CDR3 is TGTGCCAGTAGGCAGAGACTAGCGGGAAACAATGAGCAGTTCTTC.

The gene calls are TRBV5-4 and TRBJ2-5; 9 bases are a match to TRBD1. CDR3 size: 14 residues. CDR1 is SGHNT, CDR2 YYREEE, per germline (reference sequence). The junction had 5 bases not matched to a gene; V was cut back by 7 bases and J by 1 base. The CDR3 reads CASGKGQGQETQYF. The DNA of the CDR3 is TGTGCCAGCGGGAAGGGACAGGGCCAAGAGACCCAGTACTTC.

This sequence joins TRBV24-1 and TRBJ2-2; 8 nucleotides line up with TRBD1. CDR1 is KGHDR, CDR2 SFDVKD, per germline. There are 14 residues in the CDR3. V shed 8 bases, J shed 1 base, and the junction held 2 bases outside the gene matches. CDR3 bases: TGTGCCACCACCGGACAGGGGAACACCGGGGAGCTGTTTTTT. This codes for CATTGQGNTGELFF.

The chain links TRBV25-1 to TRBJ1-6, with TRBD1 as a possible D gene (5 bases). The CDR3 spans 11 residues. The germline V gene has CDR1 MGHDK and CDR2 SYGVNS. Deletions cut 6 bases from V and 12 bases from J, with 9 bases between. The CDR3 here is CASSAGEPLHF. The CDR3, as DNA: TGTGCCAGCAGCGCGGGGGAACCCCTCCACTTT.

V gene TRBV29-1 combines with J gene TRBJ2-1; 7 nucleotides agree with TRBD1. The ends lost 6 bases at V and 12 bases at J; junction bases unmatched: 8. CDR1 and CDR2 from the germline V gene are SQVTM and ANQGSEA. The CDR3 contains 11 residues. The CDR3, as DNA: TGCAGCGTAACGCAGACAGGGACGCAGTTCTTC. Its protein is CSVTQTGTQFF.

The genes are TRBV29-1 and TRBJ1-1, with unresolved D. The CDR3 is 13 amino acids. Germline values: CDR1 SQVTM, CDR2 ANQGSEA. With 6 bases removed from V and 0 bases from J, the gap between germline ends came to 11 bases. CDR3 residues: CSVLQQMNTEAFF. In DNA form, the CDR3 reads TGCAGCGTCCTTCAACAGATGAACACTGAAGCTTTCTTT.

The chain is built from TRBV7-2 and TRBJ1-2; 9 nucleotides agree with TRBD1. The trim removed 4 bases at V and 8 bases at J, leaving 11 bases unmatched. The CDR3 spans 15 residues. Germline-derived CDR1 and CDR2 are SGHTA and FQGNSA. CDR3 bases: TGTGCCAGCAGCTCCGGGACAGGGATGAGAATAGGCTACACCTTC. This codes for CASSSGTGMRIGYTF.

This rearrangement joins TRBV30 to TRBJ1-1, with TRBD1 as a possible D gene (5 bases). CDR1 is GTSNPN, CDR2 SVGIG, per germline (reference sequence). The CDR3 has 15 amino acids. Between the trimmed V and J ends, which lost 6 bases and 5 bases, there was a span of 22 bases. The chain's CDR3 is CACQPEAGGRTEAFF. CDR3 sequence (DNA): TGTGCCTGCCAACCGGAGGCGGGGGGAAGGACTGAAGCTTTCTTT.